Listed here is a single T cell receptor (beta chain). CDR1 is MGHRA and CDR2 is YSYEKL in the germline V gene. V was clipped by 0 bases and J by 4 bases; unmatched bases: 7. This CDR3 is built from 16 residues. Measured with immunoSEQ multiplex PCR; TCRdb has only the in-frame clones, and not every one. The table shows hundreds of thousands of clones, with 70% to 90% occurring only once. This specimen belongs to a study of shared T cell receptors in the human thymus. These data are also associated with another study on human thymus T cells. As that report states: Infants, healthy and Finnish, who were having corrective surgery for congenital heart defects served as donors. The thymus was resected at corrective cardiac surgery. Related reports documented highly overlapping thymic repertoires among unrelated individuals.

This receptor was taken from a boy younger than two with a congenital heart defect. J is TRBJ2-7 and V is TRBV4-1, with 9 bases that match TRBD1. Sequenced material: thymocytes. The CDR3 spells CASSQDLGQGSYEQYF. CDR3 bases: TGCGCCAGCAGCCAAGATCTCGGACAGGGGTCTTACGAGCAGTACTTC.